The clone carrying this T cell receptor beta chain was recorded only once. This sample is part of a study of tumor T cells in aggressive B-cell lymphoma. TCRdb's table, derived via immunoSEQ multiplex PCR, lists solely in-frame clones and lacks some. The sample holds some 4,200 clones; 91% are singletons and the top ten take 2% to 3%. Material: tumor tissue. This clonotype originated in an adult with diffuse large B cell lymphoma.

The DNA for the CDR3 is TGTGCCAGCAGCTTGTCCGAGGGTCAGCCCCAGCATTTT. Its protein product is CASSLSEGQPQHF. The chain carries TRBV7-6 and TRBJ1-5; D ambiguous. Germline V gene data show CDR1 as SGHVS and CDR2 as FNYEAQ. V dropped 3 bases and J dropped 6 bases, with 9 bases sitting between them. The CDR3 extends over 13 amino acids. The variable domain in full, completed from reference TRBV7-6 and TRBJ1-5, reads GAGVSQSPRYKVTKRGQDVALRCDPISGHVSLYWYRQALGQGPEFLTYFNYEAQQDKSGLPNDRFSAERPEGSISTLTIQRTEQRDSAMYRCASSLSEGQPQHFGDGTRLSIL.